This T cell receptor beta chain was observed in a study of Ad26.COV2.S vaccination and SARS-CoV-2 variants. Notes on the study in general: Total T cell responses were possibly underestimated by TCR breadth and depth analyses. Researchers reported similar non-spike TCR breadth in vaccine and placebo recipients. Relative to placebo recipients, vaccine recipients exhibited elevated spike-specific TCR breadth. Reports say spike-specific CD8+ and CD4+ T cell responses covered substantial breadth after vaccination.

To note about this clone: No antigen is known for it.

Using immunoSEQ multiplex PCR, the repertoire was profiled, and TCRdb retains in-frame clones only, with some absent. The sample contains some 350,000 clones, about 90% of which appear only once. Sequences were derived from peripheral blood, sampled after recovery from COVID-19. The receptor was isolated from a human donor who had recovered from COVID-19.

Here the CDR3 reads CASSTRQASSYEQYF. CDR3 DNA sequence: TGTGCCAGCAGTACGAGACAGGCTAGCTCCTACGAGCAGTACTTC. This chain uses TRBV6-5 with TRBJ2-7; TRBD1 is a possible D gene (6 bases). V was trimmed by 5 bases and J by 0 bases, leaving 14 bases between them. CDR3 size: 15 residues. Germline CDR1 and CDR2: MNHEY and SVGAGI.